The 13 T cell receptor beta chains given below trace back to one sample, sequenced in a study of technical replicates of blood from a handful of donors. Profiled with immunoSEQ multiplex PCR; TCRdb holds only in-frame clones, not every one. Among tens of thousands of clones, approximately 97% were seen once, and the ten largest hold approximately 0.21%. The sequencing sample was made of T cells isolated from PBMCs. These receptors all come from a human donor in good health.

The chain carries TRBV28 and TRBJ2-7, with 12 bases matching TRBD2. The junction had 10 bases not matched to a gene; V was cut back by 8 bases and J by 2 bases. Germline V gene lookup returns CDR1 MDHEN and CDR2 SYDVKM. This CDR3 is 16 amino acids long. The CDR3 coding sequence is TGTGCCAGCCGGGAAACGACTAGCGGGAGTCCCTACGAGCAGTACTTC. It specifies CASRETTSGSPYEQYF. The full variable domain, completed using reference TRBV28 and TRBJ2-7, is DVKVTQSSRYLVKRTGEKVFLECVQDMDHENMFWYRQDPGLGLRLIYFSYDVKMKEKGDIPEGYSVSREKKERFSLILESASTNQTSMYLCASRETTSGSPYEQYFGPGTRLTVT.

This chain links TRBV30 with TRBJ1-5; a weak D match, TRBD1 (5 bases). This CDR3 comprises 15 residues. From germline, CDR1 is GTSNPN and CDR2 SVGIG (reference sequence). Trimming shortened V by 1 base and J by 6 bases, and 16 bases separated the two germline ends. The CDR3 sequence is CAWSDQGRFGQPQHF. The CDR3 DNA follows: TGTGCCTGGAGTGACCAGGGAAGGTTTGGTCAGCCCCAGCATTTT. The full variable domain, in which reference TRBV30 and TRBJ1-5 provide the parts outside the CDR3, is SQTIHQWPATLVQPVGSPLSLECTVEGTSNPNLYWYRQAAGRGLQLLFYSVGIGQISSEVPQNLSASRPQDRQFILSSKKLLLSDSGFYLCAWSDQGRFGQPQHFGDGTRLSIL.

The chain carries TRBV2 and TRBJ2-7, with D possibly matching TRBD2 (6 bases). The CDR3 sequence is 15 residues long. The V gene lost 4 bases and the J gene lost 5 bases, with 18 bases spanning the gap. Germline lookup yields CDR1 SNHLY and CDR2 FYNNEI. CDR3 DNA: TGTGCCAGCAGTGGGGGGGTATCTGGGATAAACGAGCAGTACTTC. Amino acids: CASSGGVSGINEQYF. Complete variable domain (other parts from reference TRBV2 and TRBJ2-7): EPEVTQTPSHQVTQMGQEVILRCVPISNHLYFYWYRQILGQKVEFLVSFYNNEISEKSEIFDDQFSVERPDGSNFTLKIRSTKLEDSAMYFCASSGGVSGINEQYFGPGTRLTVT.

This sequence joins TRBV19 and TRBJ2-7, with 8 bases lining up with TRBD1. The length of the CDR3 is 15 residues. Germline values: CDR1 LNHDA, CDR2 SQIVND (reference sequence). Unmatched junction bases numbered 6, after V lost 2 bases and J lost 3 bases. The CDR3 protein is CASSINQGANYEQYF. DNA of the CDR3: TGTGCCAGTAGTATAAATCAGGGGGCCAACTACGAGCAGTACTTC. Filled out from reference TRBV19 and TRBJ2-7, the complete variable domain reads DGGITQSPKYLFRKEGQNVTLSCEQNLNHDAMYWYRQDPGQGLRLIYYSQIVNDFQKGDIAEGYSVSREKKESFPLTVTSAQKNPTAFYLCASSINQGANYEQYFGPGTRLTVT.

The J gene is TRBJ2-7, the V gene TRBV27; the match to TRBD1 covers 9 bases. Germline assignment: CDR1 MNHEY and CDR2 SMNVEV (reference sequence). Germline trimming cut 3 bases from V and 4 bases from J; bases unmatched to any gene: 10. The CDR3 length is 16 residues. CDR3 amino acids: CASSLGAGTGNYEQYF. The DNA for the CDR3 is TGTGCCAGCAGTTTGGGGGCCGGGACAGGGAATTACGAGCAGTACTTC.

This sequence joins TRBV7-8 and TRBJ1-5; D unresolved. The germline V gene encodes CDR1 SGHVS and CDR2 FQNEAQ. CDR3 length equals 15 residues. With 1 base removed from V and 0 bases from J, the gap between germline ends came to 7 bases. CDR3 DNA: TGTGCCAGCAGCTTAGGCGGGGATAGCAATCAGCCCCAGCATTTT. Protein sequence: CASSLGGDSNQPQHF.

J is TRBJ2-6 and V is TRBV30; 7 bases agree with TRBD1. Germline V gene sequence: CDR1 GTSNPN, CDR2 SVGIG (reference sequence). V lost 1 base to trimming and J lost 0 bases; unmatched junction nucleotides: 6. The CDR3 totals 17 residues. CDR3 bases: TGTGCCTGGAGTGCCGGACAGGTGTTCTCTGGGGCCAACGTCCTGACTTTC. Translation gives CAWSAGQVFSGANVLTF.

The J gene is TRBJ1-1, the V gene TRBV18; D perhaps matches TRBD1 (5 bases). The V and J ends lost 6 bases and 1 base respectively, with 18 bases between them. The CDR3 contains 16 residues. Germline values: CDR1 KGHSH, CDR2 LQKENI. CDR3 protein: CASSQPLRQTNTEAFF. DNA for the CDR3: TGTGCCAGCTCGCAACCTTTACGACAGACGAACACTGAAGCTTTCTTT. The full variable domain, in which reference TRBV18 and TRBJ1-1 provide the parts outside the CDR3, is NAGVMQNPRHLVRRRGQEARLRCSPMKGHSHVYWYRQLPEEGLKFMVYLQKENIIDESGMPKERFSAEFPKEGPSILRIQQVVRGDSAAYFCASSQPLRQTNTEAFFGQGTRLTVV.

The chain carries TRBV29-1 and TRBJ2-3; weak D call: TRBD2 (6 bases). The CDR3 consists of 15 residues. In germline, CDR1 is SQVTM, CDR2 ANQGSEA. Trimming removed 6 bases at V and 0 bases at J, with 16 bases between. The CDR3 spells CSVANAGPSTDTQYF. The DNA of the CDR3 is TGCAGCGTAGCGAACGCGGGGCCTAGCACAGATACGCAGTATTTT.

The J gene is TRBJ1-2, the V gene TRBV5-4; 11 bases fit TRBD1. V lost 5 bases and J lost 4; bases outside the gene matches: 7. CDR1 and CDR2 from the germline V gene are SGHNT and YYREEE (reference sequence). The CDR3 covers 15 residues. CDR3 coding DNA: TGTGCCAGCAGAGTTTTCGGACAGGGGGCCTATGGCTACACCTTC. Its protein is CASRVFGQGAYGYTF.

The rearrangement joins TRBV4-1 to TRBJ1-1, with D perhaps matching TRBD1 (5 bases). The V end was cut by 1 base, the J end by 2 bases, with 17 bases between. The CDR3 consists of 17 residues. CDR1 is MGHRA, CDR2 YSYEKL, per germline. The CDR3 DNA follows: TGCGCCAGCAGCCAAGTGGGGCTTCGGGGGTTCAACACTGAAGCTTTCTTT. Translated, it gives CASSQVGLRGFNTEAFF.

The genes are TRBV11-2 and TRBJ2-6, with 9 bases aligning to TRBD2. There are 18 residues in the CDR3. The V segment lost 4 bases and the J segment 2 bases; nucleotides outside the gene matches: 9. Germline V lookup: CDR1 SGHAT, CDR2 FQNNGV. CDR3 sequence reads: CASSSLAGGPPGANVLTF. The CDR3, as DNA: TGTGCCAGCAGCTCCCTTGCGGGAGGGCCACCTGGGGCCAACGTCCTGACTTTC.

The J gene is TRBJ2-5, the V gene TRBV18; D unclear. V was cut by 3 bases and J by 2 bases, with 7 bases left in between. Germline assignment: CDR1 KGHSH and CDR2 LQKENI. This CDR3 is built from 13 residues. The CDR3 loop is CASSPRVQETQYF. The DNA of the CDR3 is TGTGCCAGCTCACCCCGTGTTCAAGAGACCCAGTACTTC.